The sequence of this T cell receptor beta chain was determined in a study of shared clonotypes between healthy human individuals. Profiling relied on immunoSEQ multiplex PCR, and the TCRdb table lists in-frame clones only, not all of them. In the table there are about 2 million clones, roughly 95% of which are singletons. CD8 cells classed as naive were CD45RO-negative and positively selected for CCR7, excluding terminally differentiated effector memory CD45RA+ cells. Each donor was a Caucasian adult residing in Nashville, Tennessee. The CDR3 contains 16 residues. In germline, CDR1 is SGHRS, CDR2 YFSETQ. J lost 1 base, V lost 1 base, and 3 bases had no gene match.

Source material: naive CD8+ T cells sorted from blood. The V and J genes are TRBV5-1 and TRBJ2-3, with 10 bases fitting TRBD2. The clonotype was recovered from a man in his late teens or twenties in good health. CDR3 amino acids: CASSLSAGGRTDTQYF. CDR3 nucleotide sequence: TGCGCCAGCAGCTTGTCAGCGGGGGGGCGCACAGATACGCAGTATTTT. Supplemented by reference TRBV5-1 and TRBJ2-3, the full variable domain reads KAGVTQTPRYLIKTRGQQVTLSCSPISGHRSVSWYQQTPGQGLQFLFEYFSETQRNKGNFPGRFSGRQFSNSRSEMNVSTLELGDSALYLCASSLSAGGRTDTQYFGPGTRLTVL.